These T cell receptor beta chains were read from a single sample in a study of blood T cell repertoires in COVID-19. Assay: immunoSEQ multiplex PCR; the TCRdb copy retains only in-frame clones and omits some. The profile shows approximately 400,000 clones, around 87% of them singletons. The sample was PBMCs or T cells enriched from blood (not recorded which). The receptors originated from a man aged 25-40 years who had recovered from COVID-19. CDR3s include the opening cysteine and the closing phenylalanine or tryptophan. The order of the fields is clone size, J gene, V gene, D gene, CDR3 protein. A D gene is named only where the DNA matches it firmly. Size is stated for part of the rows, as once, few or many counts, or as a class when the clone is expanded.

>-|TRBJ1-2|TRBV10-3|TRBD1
CAINAGTGVQGGYTF
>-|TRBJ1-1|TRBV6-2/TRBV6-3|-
CASSYEAYTEAFF
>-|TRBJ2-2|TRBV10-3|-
CAISERGAPGYTGELFF
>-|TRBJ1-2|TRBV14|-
CASSHPNEGGHYGYTF
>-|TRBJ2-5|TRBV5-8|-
CASSFGLGETQYF
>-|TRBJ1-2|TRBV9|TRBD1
CASSEWDSPMGGYTF
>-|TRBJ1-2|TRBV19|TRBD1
CASSTTRQGSNGYTF
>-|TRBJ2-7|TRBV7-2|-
CASSLGGARVDEQYF
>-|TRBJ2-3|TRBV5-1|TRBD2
CASSYTGTSDLRTDTQYF
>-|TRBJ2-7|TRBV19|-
CASSPGQPYEQYF
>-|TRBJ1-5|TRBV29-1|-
CSVVAGEGQPQHF
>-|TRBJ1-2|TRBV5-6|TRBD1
CASSLRQGDGYTF
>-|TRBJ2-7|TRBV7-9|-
CASSLEGLSYEQYF
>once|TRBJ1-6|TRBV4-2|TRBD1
CASSQDEDRGISPLHF
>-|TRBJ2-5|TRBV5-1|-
CASSGSQGWETQYF